What follows is one T cell receptor (beta chain) and its context. What it binds is not known. TCRdb's copy holds only in-frame clones and misses some; the assay was immunoSEQ multiplex PCR. The profile covers about 39,000 clones, with 90% to 95% appearing a single time and roughly 0.22% taken by the ten largest. This sample is part of a study of graft-versus-host responses after intestinal transplantation. In the study overall: Isolated intestinal, liver-intestinal, or multivisceral transplants had been given to the recipients. Recipients uniformly received anti-thymocyte globulin induction, followed by tacrolimus and steroids for approximately 3 years. Study findings and constraints: Some patients had graft-donor T cell macrochimerism. In their allografts, the ratios of graft-versus-host to host-versus-graft T cell clones were high. In recipient marrow, GvH clones were found, and some appeared first in ileum or blood.

The CDR3 extends over 15 amino acids. The germline V gene has CDR1 MNHNY and CDR2 SVGAGI (reference sequence). Trimming removed 8 bases from V and 5 bases from J; junction bases left unmatched: 9. The source was unstimulated CD8+ T cells sorted from spleen or lymph node cells, collected before transplant. The J gene is TRBJ2-1, the V gene TRBV6-6, with 10 bases that match TRBD2. The receptor was isolated from a human donor who was the organ donor for an intestinal transplant. The CDR3 loop reads CASGLSGGVDNEQFF. The CDR3 nucleotides are TGTGCCAGCGGTCTAAGCGGGGGGGTGGACAATGAGCAGTTCTTC.